Below, 23 T cell receptor beta chains from the same sample are listed, as sequenced in a study of T cell responses to AZD1222 COVID-19 vaccine. Here immunoSEQ multiplex PCR was the method, and the copy in TCRdb shows in-frame clones only, minus some. The sample has 50,000 to 65,000 clones; around 89% are singletons. The source material was peripheral blood, sampled 28 days after the second AZD1222 dose. The receptor set was obtained from an adult who received the AZD1222 COVID-19 vaccine.

This clone was detected once. V usage is TRBV25-1 and J usage is TRBJ2-1; 9 bases fit TRBD1. CDR3 length: 15 amino acids. Germline lookup yields CDR1 MGHDK and CDR2 SYGVNS. V was clipped by 3 bases and J by 3 bases; unmatched bases: 3. The CDR3 nucleotides are TGTGCCAGCAGTGAGGGGACAGGGCGCTACAATGAGCAGTTCTTC. This sequence encodes CASSEGTGRYNEQFF.

This clone has more than one count but fewer than ten. The CDR3 sequence is CASSQGGTDPSQPQHF. For the CDR3, the DNA is TGTGCCAGCAGCCAAGGAGGCACAGACCCTTCTCAGCCCCAGCATTTT. V usage is TRBV4-2 and J usage is TRBJ1-5, with unresolved D. The CDR3 totals 16 residues. Germline CDR1 is LGHNA and CDR2 is YNFKEQ. V was clipped by 1 base and J by 6 bases, with 16 bases between them.

V gene TRBV3-1 (or the pseudogene TRBV3-2) combines with J gene TRBJ1-1; 9 bases line up with TRBD1. V lost 4 bases and J lost 4; bases outside the gene matches: 7. The V gene's germline CDR1 is LGHDT and CDR2 YNNKEL (reference sequence). CDR3 size: 15 residues. The CDR3 sequence: CASSLKDRGTTEAFF. The CDR3 bases are TGTGCCAGCAGCCTGAAGGACAGGGGAACCACTGAAGCTTTCTTT.

About this clone itself: Relative to the germline gene, one junction end is altered; a read error may explain this. The chain carries TRBV19 and TRBJ2-7; TRBD2 aligns across 8 bases. The germline V gene encodes CDR1 LNHDA and CDR2 SQIVND (reference sequence). The CDR3 consists of 15 residues. CDR3 nucleotides: TGTGCCAGTAGGAGGGGGGGACTAGTCTCCCACGAGCAGTACTTC. Protein: CASRRGGLVSHEQYF. The full variable domain, in which reference TRBV19 and TRBJ2-7 provide the parts outside the CDR3, is DGGITQSPKYLFRKEGQNVTLSCEQNLNHDAMYWYRQDPGQGLRLIYYSQIVNDFQKGDIAEGYSVSREKKESFPLTVTSAQKNPTAFYLCASRRGGLVSHEQYFGPGTRLTVT.

The chain uses TRBV6-5 and TRBJ2-5; D gene uncertain. This CDR3 spans 14 amino acids. Trimming shortened V by 7 bases and J by 2 bases, and 14 bases separated the two germline ends. Germline V CDR1 and CDR2: MNHEY, SVGAGI. The CDR3: CASIEAMGQETQYF. The CDR3 region has the DNA TGTGCCAGCATAGAGGCTATGGGGCAAGAGACCCAGTACTTC.

The gene calls are TRBV18 and TRBJ1-1; D is perhaps TRBD1 (5 bases). Germline assignment: CDR1 KGHSH and CDR2 LQKENI. This CDR3 is 17 amino acids long. Trimming stripped 2 bases from V and 3 bases from J, with 19 bases between. The CDR3 DNA sequence: TGTGCCAGCTCACCAGGGGCGGGGGGAGGCCTGGACACTGAAGCTTTCTTT. Protein sequence: CASSPGAGGGLDTEAFF.

The V and J genes are TRBV28 and TRBJ2-5, with D possibly matching TRBD1 (6 bases). Germline CDR1 MDHEN, CDR2 SYDVKM. This CDR3 has 13 residues. Trimming shortened V by 6 bases and J by 2 bases, and 10 bases separated the two germline ends. CDR3 sequence (DNA): TGTGCCAGCAGGTGGACAGCACAAGAGACCCAGTACTTC. This encodes CASRWTAQETQYF.

This chain joins TRBV3-1 (or the pseudogene TRBV3-2) and TRBJ1-2, with 8 bases fitting TRBD1. Looked up from germline, CDR1 is LGHDT and CDR2 is YNNKEL (reference sequence). The ends lost 3 bases at V and 6 bases at J; junction bases unmatched: 3. CDR3 size: 13 residues. CDR3 nucleotides: TGTGCCAGCAGCCAGGCAGGGGGCAATGGCTACACCTTC. Translation gives CASSQAGGNGYTF.

The chain combines TRBV21-1 with TRBJ1-5; the D call TRBD1 from the table was never checked on the DNA. TRBV21-1 is an annotated pseudogene. The CDR3 runs to 14 residues. As DNA, the CDR3 is TGTGCCAGCAGCGCCCGGGACAGGGGACAGCCCCAGCATTTT. This gives the protein CASSARDRGQPQHF.

The V gene is TRBV7-9, the J gene TRBJ1-4, with D possibly matching TRBD1 (6 bases). The V gene lost 1 base and the J gene lost 5 bases, with 8 bases spanning the gap. Germline V CDR1 and CDR2: SEHNR, FQNEAQ (reference sequence). The CDR3 extends over 14 amino acids. The CDR3 is CASSLVTGNEKLFF. The CDR3 DNA reads TGTGCCAGCAGCTTAGTAACAGGGAATGAAAAACTGTTTTTT.

The CDR3 bases are TGTGCCAGCAGCTTAGGTCGCGGGCGAAGGACCGGGGAGCTGTTTTTT. This encodes CASSLGRGRRTGELFF. This chain joins TRBV7-2 and TRBJ2-2, with a tentative D call TRBD2 (5 bases). Trimming removed 1 base at V and 5 bases at J, with 14 bases between. CDR1 is SGHTA, CDR2 FQGNSA, per germline. CDR3 length: 16 amino acids.

V gene TRBV6-6 combines with J gene TRBJ1-2, with D uncertain. Germline V gives CDR1 MNHNY, CDR2 SVGAGI (reference sequence). V lost 2 bases and J 6 bases, leaving 7 bases between the germline ends. CDR3 length: 12 residues. This CDR3 reads CASSYEGNGYTF. In nucleotides, the CDR3 is TGTGCCAGCAGTTACGAAGGGAATGGCTACACCTTC.

The genes are TRBV19 and TRBJ1-1; D might be TRBD1 (5 bases). Per germline, CDR1 LNHDA and CDR2 SQIVND (reference sequence). The CDR3 covers 13 residues. V lost 5 bases, J lost 0 bases, and 7 bases lay in between. Here the CDR3 DNA reads TGTGCCAGTAGTGTGACAGTGAACACTGAAGCTTTCTTT. It translates to CASSVTVNTEAFF.

V usage is TRBV14 and J usage is TRBJ1-2; no definite D call. This CDR3 spans 15 amino acids. The germline V and J ends were trimmed by 0 bases and 4 bases, with 12 bases remaining between them. The germline gives CDR1 SGHDN, CDR2 FVKESK. Here the CDR3 reads CASSQDLAAGYGYTF. The CDR3, as DNA: TGTGCCAGCAGCCAAGATTTGGCGGCGGGCTATGGCTACACCTTC. Based on the CDR3 plus reference TRBV14 and TRBJ1-2, the full variable domain is EAGVTQFPSHSVIEKGQTVTLRCDPISGHDNLYWYRRVMGKEIKFLLHFVKESKQDESGMPNNRFLAERTGGTYSTLKVQPAELEDSGVYFCASSQDLAAGYGYTFGSGTRLTVV.

The CDR3 protein is CATSETNRNTIYF. The CDR3 nucleotides are TGTGCCACCAGTGAAACCAATAGAAACACCATATATTTT. The chain links TRBV24-1 to TRBJ1-3, with D unclear. Per the germline V gene, CDR1 is KGHDR and CDR2 is SFDVKD. The V end was cut by 4 bases, the J end by 5 bases, with 8 bases between. CDR3 length: 13 amino acids.

The CDR3 sequence: CASSQTGYEQYF. The CDR3 DNA is TGTGCCAGCAGCCAGACAGGGTACGAGCAGTACTTC. This rearrangement joins TRBV11-3 to TRBJ2-7; 7 positions match TRBD1. Germline values: CDR1 SGHNT, CDR2 YENEEA. This CDR3 is built from 12 residues. V shed 5 bases, J shed 4 bases, and the junction held 2 bases outside the gene matches.

The CDR3 nucleotides read TGTGCCAGCAGCCATTCCATGACTAGCGGGATATGGTCTACCTACAATGAGCAGTTCTTC. Amino acids: CASSHSMTSGIWSTYNEQFF. The chain is built from TRBV5-8 and TRBJ2-1, with 11 nucleotides matching TRBD2. V dropped 4 bases and J dropped 2; count of bases not matched to a gene: 17. In germline, CDR1 is SGHTS, CDR2 YDEGEE. The CDR3 has 20 amino acids.

The gene calls are TRBV6-2 or TRBV6-3 and TRBJ2-3; 7 bases are shared with TRBD2. The CDR3 is 16 residues long. Trimming took 6 bases from V and 1 from J; bases not matched to a gene: 10. Looked up from germline, CDR1 is MNHEY and CDR2 is SVGEGT. The CDR3 protein is CASSPSGGGGTDTQYF. In nucleotides, the CDR3 is TGTGCCAGCAGCCCTAGCGGTGGGGGGGGCACAGATACGCAGTATTTT.

This clone has just a few counts. The chain recombines TRBV5-1 with TRBJ2-1; no clear D gene. The CDR3 has 12 amino acids. The ends were cut back, 2 bases at V and 5 bases at J, with 5 bases in the middle. CDR1 is SGHRS and CDR2 is YFSETQ in the germline V gene. CDR3 residues: CASSLGNNEQFF. For the CDR3, the DNA is TGCGCCAGCAGCTTAGGAAACAATGAGCAGTTCTTC.

The V gene is TRBV12-5, the J gene TRBJ2-3, with no clear D. The germline V gene encodes CDR1 LGHNT and CDR2 FRNRAP. The CDR3 loop spans 13 amino acids. Trimming shortened V by 1 base and J by 5 bases, and 7 bases separated the two germline ends. DNA of the CDR3: TGTGCTAGTGGTTTGGAACGTGGAGATACGCAGTATTTT. This sequence encodes CASGLERGDTQYF.

This sequence joins TRBV7-9 and TRBJ1-4, with a tentative D call TRBD1 (5 bases). V lost 1 base, J lost 8 bases, and 11 bases lay in between. The CDR3 runs to 14 residues. The germline V gene encodes CDR1 SEHNR and CDR2 FQNEAQ (reference sequence). The CDR3 DNA is TGTGCCAGCAGCTTAGGGACACGGGTGGAAAAACTGTTTTTT. Its protein is CASSLGTRVEKLFF. Full variable domain (rest looked up from reference TRBV7-9 and TRBJ1-4): DTGVSQNPRHKITKRGQNVTFRCDPISEHNRLYWYRQTLGQGPEFLTYFQNEAQLEKSRLLSDRFSAERPKGSFSTLEIQRTEQGDSAMYLCASSLGTRVEKLFFGSGTQLSVL.

The chain recombines TRBV5-5 with TRBJ1-1; D gene ambiguous. The V end was cut by 0 bases, the J end by 3 bases, with 9 bases between. The CDR3 runs 14 residues. Germline V CDR1 and CDR2: SGHKS, YYEKEE (reference sequence). The CDR3 loop is CASSLDWGHTEAFF. The CDR3 region has the DNA TGTGCCAGCAGCTTGGATTGGGGTCACACTGAAGCTTTCTTT.

This clone occurred once. The J gene is TRBJ2-7, the V gene TRBV5-1, with TRBD1 matching 7 bases. The CDR3 loop spans 16 amino acids. The V and J ends lost 4 bases and 3 bases, in that order; junction bases with no gene match: 13. Germline CDR1 and CDR2: SGHRS and YFSETQ. The CDR3 loop is CASSGGHRDSIYEQYF. The CDR3 DNA is TGCGCCAGCAGCGGCGGGCACCGGGACAGCATCTACGAGCAGTACTTC. The full variable domain, in which reference TRBV5-1 and TRBJ2-7 provide the parts outside the CDR3, is KAGVTQTPRYLIKTRGQQVTLSCSPISGHRSVSWYQQTPGQGLQFLFEYFSETQRNKGNFPGRFSGRQFSNSRSEMNVSTLELGDSALYLCASSGGHRDSIYEQYFGPGTRLTVT.